Presented here are 20 T cell receptor beta chains from one specimen sequenced in a study of blood T cell repertoires in COVID-19. Produced via immunoSEQ multiplex PCR; TCRdb's table is partial and in-frame only. The sample includes fewer than 350,000 clones, 75% to 90% of them seen just once. Specimen: PBMCs or T cells enriched from blood (not recorded which). Source of these receptors: a woman between 50 and 59 years old who had recovered from COVID-19.

The chain has TRBV5-1 and TRBJ1-6; possibly TRBD1 for D (5 bases). V lost 0 bases, J lost 7 bases, and 11 bases lay in between. There are 15 residues in the CDR3. Germline V CDR1 and CDR2: SGHRS, YFSETQ. The CDR3 DNA follows: TGCGCCAGCAGCTTGGAAGGGGCGGAAAATTCACCCCTCCACTTT. It is translated as CASSLEGAENSPLHF.

The chain links TRBV5-4 to TRBJ1-1; D gene unclear. The CDR3 runs 15 residues. Looked up from germline, CDR1 is SGHNT and CDR2 is YYREEE (reference sequence). Trimming took off 4 bases at V and 0 bases at J, with 13 bases between the two ends. The CDR3 DNA follows: TGTGCCAGCAGCGGCCCCGGGATTATGAACACTGAAGCTTTCTTT. Translated, it gives CASSGPGIMNTEAFF.

V is TRBV4-3 and J is TRBJ1-1, with 7 bases identical to TRBD1. Looked up from germline, CDR1 is LGHNA and CDR2 is YSLEER. With V trimmed by 1 base and J by 0 bases, 8 bases remained unmatched. CDR3 length equals 17 residues. The CDR3: CASSQATRGFMNTEAFF. The CDR3 DNA sequence: TGCGCCAGCAGCCAAGCTACCAGGGGGTTCATGAACACTGAAGCTTTCTTT.

This clone occurred once. This sequence joins TRBV5-6 and TRBJ1-5; TRBD1 might be the D (6 bases). The CDR3 contains 15 residues. V was clipped by 4 bases and J by 6 bases, with 17 bases between them. CDR1 and CDR2 from the germline V gene are SGHDT and YYEEEE. CDR3 amino acids: CASSGTESRGQPQHF. CDR3 bases: TGTGCCAGCAGCGGGACCGAGTCCAGGGGTCAGCCCCAGCATTTT.

The chain combines TRBV19 with TRBJ2-1, with 11 bases identical to TRBD1. Trimming took 3 bases from V and 8 from J; bases not matched to a gene: 9. This CDR3 contains 16 residues. Germline assignment: CDR1 LNHDA and CDR2 SQIVND (reference sequence). Written as DNA, the CDR3 is TGTGCCAGTAGTATGGGCGGACAGGGGGCTCTCTATGAGCAGTTCTTC. Amino acid sequence: CASSMGGQGALYEQFF. Full variable domain (remainder filled in from reference TRBV19 and TRBJ2-1): DGGITQSPKYLFRKEGQNVTLSCEQNLNHDAMYWYRQDPGQGLRLIYYSQIVNDFQKGDIAEGYSVSREKKESFPLTVTSAQKNPTAFYLCASSMGGQGALYEQFFGPGTRLTVL.

This clone has a handful of counts. The chain is built from TRBV2 and TRBJ1-4; the D is unclear. V gave up 7 bases and J gave up 8 bases, with 8 bases separating them. Germline-derived CDR1 and CDR2 are SNHLY and FYNNEI. The CDR3 loop spans 11 amino acids. CDR3 residues: CASTRQEKLFF. The DNA of the CDR3 is TGTGCCAGCACTCGTCAGGAAAAACTGTTTTTT.

This sequence joins TRBV5-1 and TRBJ1-6; D is undetermined. V was clipped by 0 bases and J by 10 bases, with 20 bases between them. Per germline, CDR1 SGHRS and CDR2 YFSETQ. The CDR3 runs 17 residues. The chain's CDR3 is CASSLGSGGGRNSPLHF. In DNA form, the CDR3 reads TGCGCCAGCAGCTTGGGATCGGGCGGAGGGAGGAACTCACCCCTCCACTTT.

The chain uses TRBV18 and TRBJ1-5; D possibly corresponds to TRBD1 (5 bases). The V and J ends lost 3 bases and 9 bases respectively, with 18 bases between them. This CDR3 contains 15 residues. Germline V gene data show CDR1 as KGHSH and CDR2 as LQKENI. Written as DNA, the CDR3 is TGTGCCAGCTCACCGGACAATCAGGGTATGCGGCCCCAGCATTTT. Residues: CASSPDNQGMRPQHF.

The genes are TRBV18 and TRBJ1-4; 9 positions match TRBD1. The CDR3 is made up of 14 amino acids. Looked up from germline, CDR1 is KGHSH and CDR2 is LQKENI. Losses at the gene ends were 4 bases for V and 7 bases for J; bases not matched to a gene: 4. CDR3 sequence (DNA): TGTGCCAGCTCACTCGGGACAGGGAGTGAAAAACTGTTTTTT. Amino acid sequence: CASSLGTGSEKLFF.

CDR3 protein: CASSLLEYNEQFF. The CDR3 nucleotides read TGTGCCAGTAGTCTACTCGAATACAATGAGCAGTTCTTC. The chain recombines TRBV19 with TRBJ2-1; D gene ambiguous. V gave up 5 bases and J gave up 4 bases, with 9 bases separating them. Germline loops: CDR1 LNHDA, CDR2 SQIVND (reference sequence). CDR3 length: 13 residues. The entire variable domain, with the rest obtained from reference TRBV19 and TRBJ2-1, is as follows: DGGITQSPKYLFRKEGQNVTLSCEQNLNHDAMYWYRQDPGQGLRLIYYSQIVNDFQKGDIAEGYSVSREKKESFPLTVTSAQKNPTAFYLCASSLLEYNEQFFGPGTRLTVL.

This chain connects TRBV29-1 to TRBJ2-3; D remains ambiguous. V lost 8 bases, J lost 0 bases, and 15 bases lay in between. There are 14 residues in the CDR3. Germline-derived CDR1 and CDR2 are SQVTM and ANQGSEA. The CDR3 is CSYVRGTSTDTQYF. In nucleotides, the CDR3 is TGCAGCTACGTTAGAGGAACTAGCACAGATACGCAGTATTTT.

This chain joins TRBV3-1 (or the pseudogene TRBV3-2) and TRBJ1-2; D is uncertain. Looked up from germline, CDR1 is LGHDT and CDR2 is YNNKEL (reference sequence). Trimming pared 2 bases from V and 7 bases from J, leaving 8 bases between. The CDR3 has 12 residues. The CDR3 bases are TGTGCCAGCAGCCAAAGAGATTTTGGCTACACCTTC. Translated, it gives CASSQRDFGYTF.

The chain carries TRBV15 and TRBJ1-5; the D gene is possibly TRBD1 (5 bases). V lost 4 bases and J lost 0, with 7 bases in between. Per the germline V gene, CDR1 is LNHNV and CDR2 is YYDKDF (reference sequence). There are 14 residues in the CDR3. The CDR3 sequence is CATSKQGSNQPQHF. Written as DNA, the CDR3 is TGTGCCACCAGCAAGCAGGGTAGCAATCAGCCCCAGCATTTT.

The genes are TRBV9 and TRBJ1-4, with 7 bases matching TRBD1. The CDR3 loop spans 15 amino acids. V shed 3 bases, J shed 8 bases, and the junction held 10 bases outside the gene matches. The germline V gene encodes CDR1 SGDLS and CDR2 YYNGEE. The chain's CDR3 is CASSANRQGGEKLFF. The CDR3 nucleotides are TGTGCCAGCAGCGCTAATCGACAGGGAGGAGAAAAACTGTTTTTT.

This chain joins TRBV7-9 and TRBJ2-3; maybe TRBD2 (5 bases). CDR1 SEHNR and CDR2 FQNEAQ come from the germline V gene (reference sequence). V dropped 1 base and J dropped 5 bases, with 16 bases sitting between them. The CDR3 extends over 16 amino acids. As DNA, the CDR3 is TGTGCCAGCAGCTTAGTTTCAGCCGGAGGAAGAGATACGCAGTATTTT. It specifies CASSLVSAGGRDTQYF.

J is TRBJ1-6 and V is TRBV19; D might be TRBD1 (5 bases). The CDR3 is made up of 10 amino acids. V gave up 5 bases and J gave up 17 bases, with 10 bases separating them. CDR1 LNHDA and CDR2 SQIVND come from the germline V gene (reference sequence). CDR3 protein: CASSGHSIHF. The CDR3 DNA follows: TGTGCCAGTAGTGGACACTCGATCCACTTT.

V and J are TRBV30 and TRBJ1-5; D ambiguous. The ends were cut back, 5 bases at V and 0 bases at J, with 8 bases in the middle. Germline assignment: CDR1 GTSNPN and CDR2 SVGIG (reference sequence). The CDR3 loop spans 13 amino acids. The CDR3 nucleotides read TGTGCCTGGGGACCGTCTAGCAATCAGCCCCAGCATTTT. As protein: CAWGPSSNQPQHF.

The chain's CDR3 is CASSQSTTNYGYTF. CDR3 DNA sequence: TGTGCCAGCAGCCAGTCGACTACTAACTATGGCTACACCTTC. V gene TRBV5-4 combines with J gene TRBJ1-2; D gene uncertain. With 4 bases removed from V and 0 bases from J, the gap between germline ends came to 10 bases. Germline CDR1 reads SGHNT; CDR2 reads YYREEE (reference sequence). The CDR3 covers 14 residues.

The V and J genes are TRBV11-2 and TRBJ1-2; D unresolved. Between the trimmed V and J ends, which lost 2 bases and 6 bases, there was a span of 10 bases. Germline V gives CDR1 SGHAT, CDR2 FQNNGV. The CDR3 extends over 13 amino acids. The CDR3 reads CASSLTPENGYTF. Written as DNA, the CDR3 is TGTGCCAGCAGCTTAACTCCCGAGAATGGCTACACCTTC.

This chain uses TRBV5-1 with TRBJ2-3; 8 bases are shared with TRBD2. Germline V gene lookup returns CDR1 SGHRS and CDR2 YFSETQ. CDR3 length: 15 amino acids. After removal of 5 bases from V and 9 bases from J, the junction contained 14 bases not matched to a gene. CDR3 sequence reads: CASRPTSANTGTQYF. The CDR3 coding sequence is TGCGCCAGCAGACCGACTAGCGCCAACACGGGGACGCAGTATTTT.